Listed below are T cell receptor beta chains from one sample, sequenced in a study of cytomegalovirus exposure and HLA in healthy donors. TCRdb's copy holds only in-frame clones and misses some; the assay was immunoSEQ multiplex PCR. The sample comprises more than 40,000 clones, 81% of which are singletons, and around 2.5% rests with the top ten. Source material: PBMCs. These receptors were taken from a man aged 50 to 60 in good health and CMV-seronegative. Both conserved end residues are part of each CDR3.

j_call,v_call,cdr3_aa
TRBJ1-5,TRBV9,CASSVDGGGDQPQHF
TRBJ2-5,TRBV5-1,CASSLSGTQYF
TRBJ2-4,TRBV29-1,CSVEDTGLENIQYF
TRBJ2-1,TRBV5-1,CASSLAADYNEQFF
TRBJ2-2,TRBV19,CASSIVPGQGPSPTGELFF
TRBJ2-7,TRBV7-9,CASSRGIYYEQYF
TRBJ1-6,TRBV5-1,CASSLAGGNSPLHF
TRBJ2-2,TRBV10-3,CAIKALAGAGELFF
TRBJ2-7,TRBV7-2,CASSPSGGIYEQYF
TRBJ1-1,TRBV15,CATSRRRMGTVNTEAFF
TRBJ2-1,TRBV7-2,CASADSHSYNEQFF
TRBJ1-4,TRBV6-1,CASSGQGTGKNEKLFF
TRBJ2-7,TRBV7-9,CASSLDRERHEQYF
TRBJ1-6,TRBV6-5,CASSYGEGALHF
TRBJ1-1,TRBV27,CASGQGLGTEAFF
TRBJ1-4,TRBV28,CASRSGTGNNEKLFF
TRBJ1-5,TRBV14,CASSHPRDRESYSNQPQHF
TRBJ2-7,TRBV6-1,CASSVSSGGAHEQYF
TRBJ1-1,TRBV28,CASSLRGRGEAFF
TRBJ1-1,TRBV14,CASSQLRRGEAFF
TRBJ2-3,TRBV18,CASSPNRLAGATKDTQYF
TRBJ1-4,TRBV18,CASSPNTGDGEKLFF
TRBJ2-3,TRBV9,CASSGRTGGTATDTQYF
TRBJ1-1,TRBV4-3,CASSPRVGVDEAFF
TRBJ2-5,TRBV5-1,CASGTGAQETQYF
TRBJ1-2,TRBV5-1,CASSLEGQNYGYTF
TRBJ2-2,TRBV7-3,CASSVVRAGGTGELFF
TRBJ2-7,TRBV4-3,CASSQDRGTYEQYF
TRBJ2-1,TRBV2,CATEDGTSGGNEQFF
TRBJ2-1,TRBV29-1,CSVLLGTSGSYNEQFF
TRBJ1-5,TRBV5-1,CASSALGVGNQPQHF
TRBJ1-6,TRBV30,CAWSVPGVEHNSPLHF
TRBJ1-2,TRBV19,CASNFRKGQNYGYTF
TRBJ1-5,TRBV19,CASSMSRVGNQPQHF
TRBJ2-5,TRBV9,CASSVDRSHQETQYF
TRBJ1-1,TRBV4-3,CASSQEPTTEAFF
TRBJ1-1,TRBV18,CASHLGQPTEAFF
TRBJ2-3,TRBV6-1,CASSDASSGPDTQYF
TRBJ2-5,TRBV2,CASRTGGGETQYF
TRBJ2-3,TRBV7-9,CASSPGEDTQYF
TRBJ2-3,TRBV2,CASSIGLAGSTDTRYF
TRBJ1-1,TRBV7-6,CASSLEADTEAFF
TRBJ2-5,TRBV5-6,CASSFGPQGEETQYF
TRBJ1-1,TRBV4-2,CASSQEIQANTEAFF
TRBJ1-2,TRBV5-4,CASSSGMDRALYGYTF
TRBJ2-5,TRBV6-1,CASSPAGGGAQQYF
TRBJ1-2,TRBV19,CASSHETGFYGYTF
TRBJ2-1,TRBV18,CASSPPRFSGGNNEQFF
TRBJ2-6,TRBV10-1,CASSEWRRISSGANVLTF